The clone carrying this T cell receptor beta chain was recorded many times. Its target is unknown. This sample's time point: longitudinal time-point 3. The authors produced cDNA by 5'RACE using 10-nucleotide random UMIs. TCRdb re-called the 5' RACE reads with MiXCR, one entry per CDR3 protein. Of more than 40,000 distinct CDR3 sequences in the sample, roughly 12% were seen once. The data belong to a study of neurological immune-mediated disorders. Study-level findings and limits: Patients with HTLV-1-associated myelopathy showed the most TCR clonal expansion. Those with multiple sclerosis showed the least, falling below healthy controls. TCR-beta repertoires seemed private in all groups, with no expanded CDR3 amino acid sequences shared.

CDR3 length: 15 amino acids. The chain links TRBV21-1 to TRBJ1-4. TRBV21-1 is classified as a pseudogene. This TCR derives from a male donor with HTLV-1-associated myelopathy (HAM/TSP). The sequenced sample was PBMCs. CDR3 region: CASSRLPTVAEKLFF. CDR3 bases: TGTGCCAGCAGCAGACTCCCGACAGTAGCTGAAAAACTGTTTTTT.